The 32 T cell receptor beta chains in this list originate from one sample, sequenced in a study of blood T cell repertoires in COVID-19. Measured with immunoSEQ multiplex PCR; TCRdb has only the in-frame clones, and not every one. The table has 70,000 or so clones, 90% seen once. Sequencing was carried out using peripheral blood. These receptors were obtained from a young woman with acute or convalescent COVID-19.

V gene TRBV5-6 combines with J gene TRBJ1-2; 11 bases map to TRBD1. The CDR3 contains 14 residues. V was pared by 3 bases and J by 8 bases, with 6 bases of the junction left unmatched. Per the germline V gene, CDR1 is SGHDT and CDR2 is YYEEEE. The CDR3, as DNA: TGTGCCAGCAGCTGGGACAGGGGGGTCCTCGGCTACACCTTC. Residues: CASSWDRGVLGYTF. Supplemented by reference TRBV5-6 and TRBJ1-2, the full variable domain reads DAGVTQSPTHLIKTRGQQVTLRCSPKSGHDTVSWYQQALGQGPQFIFQYYEEEERQRGNFPDRFSGHQFPNYSSELNVNALLLGDSALYLCASSWDRGVLGYTFGSGTRLTVV.

In regard to this clone: Germline and junction disagree at one end, which may indicate a read error. The identical CDR3 is also encoded by other nucleotide sequences in the sample. CDR3 sequence (DNA): TGTGCCAGCAGCCTCGCAGAGGGTTCCTATGGTTACACCTTC. Translated: CASSLAEGSYGYTF. The chain links TRBV2 to TRBJ1-2; D remains unclear. The CDR3 contains 14 residues. CDR1 and CDR2 (germline): SNHLY, FYNNEI.

This rearrangement joins TRBV5-4 to TRBJ2-3; D possibly corresponds to TRBD1 (6 bases). V lost 4 bases, J lost 0 bases, and 9 bases lay in between. This CDR3 spans 14 amino acids. The germline gives CDR1 SGHNT, CDR2 YYREEE (reference sequence). CDR3 in DNA: TGTGCCAGCAGCCTTACAGGGAGCACAGATACGCAGTATTTT. This encodes CASSLTGSTDTQYF.

This chain uses TRBV15 with TRBJ1-1, with TRBD1 identical over 8 bases. Germline V gene data show CDR1 as LNHNV and CDR2 as YYDKDF (reference sequence). V gave up 5 bases and J gave up 5 bases; unmatched junction bases: 10. The CDR3 runs 15 residues. CDR3 loop: CATSEGQGAFTEAFF. The CDR3 coding sequence is TGTGCCACCAGCGAAGGGCAGGGGGCGTTTACTGAAGCTTTCTTT. The full variable domain, in which reference TRBV15 and TRBJ1-1 provide the parts outside the CDR3, is DAMVIQNPRYQVTQFGKPVTLSCSQTLNHNVMYWYQQKSSQAPKLLFHYYDKDFNNEADTPDNFQSRRPNTSFCFLDIRSPGLGDTAMYLCATSEGQGAFTEAFFGQGTRLTVV.

This clone was counted only a few times. The V call is TRBV10-3, the J call TRBJ1-1, with a weak D call TRBD1 (6 bases). The germline gives CDR1 ENHRY, CDR2 SYGVKD. CDR3 size: 14 residues. Trimming cost V 2 bases and J 0 bases, with 7 bases left between them. This CDR3 is CAISEDRMNTEAFF. CDR3 DNA: TGTGCCATCAGTGAGGACAGGATGAACACTGAAGCTTTCTTT.

V usage is TRBV5-1 and J usage is TRBJ2-2; 13 nucleotides line up with TRBD2. From germline, CDR1 is SGHRS and CDR2 YFSETQ. V shed 2 bases and J 2 bases; nucleotides not matched to a gene: 9. This CDR3 has 19 residues. The chain's CDR3 is CASSFTGLAGFRNTGELFF. CDR3 nucleotides: TGCGCCAGCAGCTTCACGGGACTAGCGGGATTTCGAAACACCGGGGAGCTGTTTTTT.

The rearrangement uses TRBV29-1 and TRBJ1-1; 8 positions agree with TRBD1. The V and J ends lost 2 bases and 1 base, in that order; junction bases with no gene match: 6. Germline CDR1 reads SQVTM; CDR2 reads ANQGSEA. The CDR3 extends over 15 amino acids. Here the CDR3 DNA reads TGCAGCGTTGAAATGCAGGGGGCGAGGAACACTGAAGCTTTCTTT. Protein product: CSVEMQGARNTEAFF.

The rearrangement joins TRBV28 to TRBJ1-1; no definite D call. This CDR3 is 13 amino acids long. Germline V gives CDR1 MDHEN, CDR2 SYDVKM. Trimming took off 7 bases at V and 1 base at J, with 10 bases between the two ends. The CDR3 spells CASMNARNTEAFF. CDR3 in DNA: TGTGCCAGCATGAATGCGAGGAACACTGAAGCTTTCTTT.

The chain couples TRBV7-7 to TRBJ1-1; TRBD1 aligns across 7 bases. Trimming removed 6 bases from V and 10 bases from J; junction bases left unmatched: 2. The CDR3 contains 10 residues. Per germline, CDR1 SSHAT and CDR2 FNYEAQ (reference sequence). The CDR3 loop reads CASRRQGAFF. The CDR3 nucleotides read TGTGCCAGCAGACGACAGGGAGCTTTCTTT.

This chain links TRBV4-1 with TRBJ1-1; 8 positions agree with TRBD1. The CDR3 spans 15 residues. Per the germline V gene, CDR1 is MGHRA and CDR2 is YSYEKL. V lost 3 bases to trimming and J lost 4 bases; unmatched junction nucleotides: 7. The CDR3, as DNA: TGCGCCAGCAGCCACGGACAGGGAGCGTCCACTGAAGCTTTCTTT. Translation gives CASSHGQGASTEAFF.

The chain joins TRBV19 to TRBJ1-1, with TRBD1 matching over 8 bases. Germline CDR1 is LNHDA and CDR2 is SQIVND (reference sequence). This CDR3 is 14 amino acids long. V was clipped by 4 bases and J by 11 bases; unmatched bases: 12. CDR3 residues: CASSSVGGQGFAFF. In DNA form, the CDR3 reads TGTGCCAGTAGTAGTGTGGGAGGACAGGGATTCGCTTTCTTT.

Only one count was recorded for this clone. V usage is TRBV7-2 and J usage is TRBJ1-1; 10 bases fit TRBD1. CDR1 is SGHTA, CDR2 FQGNSA, per germline. This CDR3 contains 15 residues. V dropped 0 bases and J dropped 5; count of bases not matched to a gene: 3. The CDR3 is CASSLAGTGVTEAFF. CDR3 coding DNA: TGTGCCAGCAGCTTAGCCGGGACAGGGGTTACTGAAGCTTTCTTT.

This clone occurred once. This chain joins TRBV2 and TRBJ2-7; 7 bases align to TRBD1. Trimming at V came to 6 bases and at J to 8 bases, leaving 16 bases not matched to a gene. The length of the CDR3 is 15 residues. Germline values: CDR1 SNHLY, CDR2 FYNNEI. This CDR3 reads CASRERMGQSKKQYF. The CDR3 DNA is TGTGCCAGCAGGGAAAGAATGGGACAGTCGAAGAAGCAGTACTTC.

The gene calls are TRBV7-8 and TRBJ2-7; 7 bases match TRBD1. From germline, CDR1 is SGHVS and CDR2 FQNEAQ. The CDR3 spans 14 residues. The trim removed 3 bases at V and 2 bases at J, leaving 4 bases unmatched. The chain's CDR3 is CASSFRDSAYEQYF. DNA of the CDR3: TGTGCCAGCAGCTTTCGGGACAGTGCCTACGAGCAGTACTTC.

The chain combines TRBV5-1 with TRBJ1-1; possible D gene TRBD1, 5 bases. V shed 0 bases and J shed 8 bases, with 20 bases lying between them. CDR1 SGHRS and CDR2 YFSETQ come from the germline V gene. This CDR3 has 16 residues. CDR3 region: CASSLAPGHLNGEAFF. In DNA, the CDR3 is TGCGCCAGCAGCTTGGCCCCAGGACACCTGAACGGCGAAGCTTTCTTT.

The J gene is TRBJ1-5, the V gene TRBV29-1; 8 nucleotides line up with TRBD1. The length of the CDR3 is 13 residues. V trimming: 5 bases; J trimming: 1 base; junction bases outside the gene matches: 1. In germline, CDR1 is SQVTM, CDR2 ANQGSEA. CDR3: CSVRTGSNQPQHF. For the CDR3, the DNA is TGCAGCGTTCGGACAGGGAGCAATCAGCCCCAGCATTTT.

V and J are TRBV30 and TRBJ1-3, with D maybe TRBD1 (6 bases). V lost 7 bases, J lost 0 bases, and 19 bases lay in between. The CDR3 has 16 residues. The germline V gene has CDR1 GTSNPN and CDR2 SVGIG (reference sequence). CDR3 DNA sequence: TGTGCCTCTCAACAGGGAAGGGGCCTCTCTGGAAACACCATATATTTT. It codes for CASQQGRGLSGNTIYF.

The chain combines TRBV2 with TRBJ2-1; no clear D gene. This CDR3 spans 13 amino acids. Germline V gives CDR1 SNHLY, CDR2 FYNNEI. V lost 3 bases, J lost 5 bases, and 8 bases lay in between. The CDR3 loop is CASSDPRNNEQFF. Here the CDR3 DNA reads TGTGCCAGCAGTGACCCTAGAAACAATGAGCAGTTCTTC.

The rearrangement links TRBV7-7 to TRBJ2-3; the D gene is possibly TRBD1 (6 bases). The CDR3 spans 18 residues. Germline CDR1 reads SSHAT; CDR2 reads FNYEAQ (reference sequence). V shed 5 bases and J shed 1 base, with 22 bases lying between them. The CDR3 DNA sequence: TGTGCCAGCAGCACAATAGCCCACAGGGTACAACGCACAGATACGCAGTATTTT. It translates to CASSTIAHRVQRTDTQYF.

This clone occurred once. This chain links TRBV6-4 with TRBJ1-1, with D tentatively TRBD1 (5 bases). The CDR3 runs to 12 residues. CDR1 is MRHNA, CDR2 SNTAGT, per germline. V was shortened by 6 bases and J by 0 bases, with 5 bases between the two germline ends. The CDR3 here is CASRGVNTEAFF. DNA for the CDR3: TGTGCCAGCAGAGGGGTGAACACTGAAGCTTTCTTT.

The genes are TRBV19 and TRBJ2-7, with D maybe TRBD1 (8 bases). Trimming pared 3 bases from V and 1 base from J, leaving 13 bases between. Germline V gene lookup returns CDR1 LNHDA and CDR2 SQIVND (reference sequence). CDR3 length: 15 amino acids. CDR3 residues: CASSINRGGSYEQYF. The CDR3 DNA reads as TGTGCCAGTAGTATCAACAGGGGGGGATCCTACGAGCAGTACTTC.

The chain recombines TRBV19 with TRBJ1-4; no clear D gene. The germline V and J ends were trimmed by 10 bases and 0 bases, with 9 bases remaining between them. CDR3 length: 13 residues. The V gene's germline CDR1 is LNHDA and CDR2 SQIVND (reference sequence). The CDR3 here is CATRAPTNEKLFF. The CDR3 DNA sequence: TGTGCCACCCGAGCTCCAACTAATGAAAAACTGTTTTTT.

The chain is built from TRBV5-1 and TRBJ2-1, with 7 positions matching TRBD2. Germline CDR1 is SGHRS and CDR2 is YFSETQ. V gave up 4 bases and J gave up 3 bases; unmatched junction bases: 10. This CDR3 spans 16 amino acids. CDR3 loop: CASSPRQGGDYNEQFF. The DNA of the CDR3 is TGCGCCAGCAGCCCCCGTCAGGGAGGGGACTACAATGAGCAGTTCTTC.

The chain is built from TRBV11-2 and TRBJ2-5, with 12 bases matching TRBD2. CDR1 is SGHAT and CDR2 is FQNNGV in the germline V gene. The V segment lost 4 bases and the J segment 5 bases; nucleotides outside the gene matches: 2. The length of the CDR3 is 14 residues. CDR3 sequence reads: CASSSLAGGETQYF. The CDR3, as DNA: TGTGCCAGCAGCTCTCTAGCGGGAGGGGAGACCCAGTACTTC.

The DNA for the CDR3 is TGTGCCAGCAGCCCGAGGGGGACAGCCCGGGAGACCCAGTACTTC. Amino acids: CASSPRGTARETQYF. J is TRBJ2-5 and V is TRBV5-8; 7 bases fit TRBD1. Per germline, CDR1 SGHTS and CDR2 YDEGEE. This CDR3 region has 15 residues. J lost 5 bases, V lost 4 bases, and 11 bases had no gene match.

V usage is TRBV6-2 or TRBV6-3 and J usage is TRBJ2-4; D perhaps matches TRBD2 (7 bases). Germline V gene lookup returns CDR1 MNHEY and CDR2 SVGEGT. Trimming pared 6 bases from V and 0 bases from J, leaving 18 bases between. The CDR3 is 17 amino acids. This CDR3 is CASSPRWGGLAKNIQYF. The CDR3 nucleotides are TGTGCCAGCAGCCCCCGGTGGGGGGGCTTAGCCAAAAACATTCAGTACTTC.

The chain joins TRBV6-5 to TRBJ2-3; unclear D gene. CDR1 is MNHEY, CDR2 SVGAGI, per germline. CDR3 size: 15 residues. Deletions cut 0 bases from V and 2 bases from J, with 9 bases between. Here the CDR3 reads CASSYSGRYTDTQYF. DNA of the CDR3: TGTGCCAGCAGTTACTCGGGCAGGTACACAGATACGCAGTATTTT.

The J gene is TRBJ2-2, the V gene TRBV28, with TRBD2 matching over 8 bases. J was trimmed by 2 bases and V by 5 bases; bases with no gene match: 16. Germline loops: CDR1 MDHEN, CDR2 SYDVKM. The CDR3 is made up of 19 amino acids. This CDR3 is CASSLTHVKGLANTGELFF. CDR3 nucleotide sequence: TGTGCCAGCAGTCTAACTCACGTCAAAGGACTAGCAAACACCGGGGAGCTGTTTTTT.

The J gene is TRBJ1-1, the V gene TRBV27; 8 nucleotides align to TRBD1. Germline CDR1 reads MNHEY; CDR2 reads SMNVEV (reference sequence). V lost 4 bases to trimming and J lost 4 bases; unmatched junction nucleotides: 14. The CDR3 sequence is 17 residues long. The CDR3 is CASSSEVGRTGSTEAFF. The CDR3 DNA is TGTGCCAGCAGTTCGGAGGTGGGAAGGACAGGGAGCACTGAAGCTTTCTTT.

This chain connects TRBV7-8 to TRBJ2-7, with 7 bases matching TRBD2. The ends lost 7 bases at V and 3 bases at J; junction bases unmatched: 9. CDR3 length equals 14 residues. From germline, CDR1 is SGHVS and CDR2 FQNEAQ. In DNA form, the CDR3 reads TGTGCCAGCACCCCATCGCGCGGGAGCTACGAGCAGTACTTC. Amino acids: CASTPSRGSYEQYF.

The rearrangement joins TRBV5-1 to TRBJ1-6; TRBD1 might be the D (6 bases). CDR1 and CDR2 (germline): SGHRS, YFSETQ. The CDR3 spans 15 residues. The V and J ends lost 2 bases and 3 bases respectively, with 9 bases between them. CDR3 sequence (DNA): TGCGCCAGCAGCTTTGGGGGCCACTATAATTCACCCCTCCACTTT. Its translation: CASSFGGHYNSPLHF. Full variable domain (remainder filled in from reference TRBV5-1 and TRBJ1-6): KAGVTQTPRYLIKTRGQQVTLSCSPISGHRSVSWYQQTPGQGLQFLFEYFSETQRNKGNFPGRFSGRQFSNSRSEMNVSTLELGDSALYLCASSFGGHYNSPLHFGNGTRLTVT.

The CDR3 sequence is CASSPTGKEKLFF. The CDR3 DNA reads TGTGCCAGCAGTCCAACAGGGAAGGAAAAACTGTTTTTT. The rearrangement joins TRBV6-5 to TRBJ1-4, with D possibly TRBD1 on 6 matching bases. Between the trimmed V and J ends, which lost 5 bases and 8 bases, there was a span of 12 bases. Germline V CDR1 and CDR2: MNHEY, SVGAGI. The CDR3 contains 13 residues.